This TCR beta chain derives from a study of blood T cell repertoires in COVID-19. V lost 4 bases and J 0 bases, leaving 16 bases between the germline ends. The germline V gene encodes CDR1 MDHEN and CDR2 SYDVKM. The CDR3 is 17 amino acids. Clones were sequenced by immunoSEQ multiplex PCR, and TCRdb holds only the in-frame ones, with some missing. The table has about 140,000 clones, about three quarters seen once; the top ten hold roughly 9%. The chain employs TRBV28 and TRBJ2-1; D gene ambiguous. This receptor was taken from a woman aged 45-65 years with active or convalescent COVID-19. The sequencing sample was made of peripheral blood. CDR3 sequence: CASSSPMVSNSYNEQFF. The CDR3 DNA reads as TGTGCCAGCAGTTCCCCCATGGTGAGCAACTCCTACAATGAGCAGTTCTTC.